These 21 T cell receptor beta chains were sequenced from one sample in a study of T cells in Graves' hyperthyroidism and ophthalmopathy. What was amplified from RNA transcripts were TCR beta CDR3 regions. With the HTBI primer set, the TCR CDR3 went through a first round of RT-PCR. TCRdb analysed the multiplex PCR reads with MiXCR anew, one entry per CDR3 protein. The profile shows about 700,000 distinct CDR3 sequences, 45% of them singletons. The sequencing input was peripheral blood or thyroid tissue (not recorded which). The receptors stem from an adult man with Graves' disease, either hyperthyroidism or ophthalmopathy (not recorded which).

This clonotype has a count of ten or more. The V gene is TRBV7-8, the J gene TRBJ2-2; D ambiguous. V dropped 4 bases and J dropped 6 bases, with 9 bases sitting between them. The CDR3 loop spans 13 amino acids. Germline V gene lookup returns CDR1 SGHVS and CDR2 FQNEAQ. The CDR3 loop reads CASSSAVSGELFF. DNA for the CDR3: TGTGCCAGCAGCTCCGCAGTTTCCGGGGAGCTGTTTTTT.

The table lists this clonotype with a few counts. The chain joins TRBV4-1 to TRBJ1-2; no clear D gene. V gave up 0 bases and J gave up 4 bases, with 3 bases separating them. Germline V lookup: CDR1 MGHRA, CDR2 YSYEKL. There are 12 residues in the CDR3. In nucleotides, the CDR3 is TGCGCCAGCAGCCAAGACATCTATGGCTACACCTTC. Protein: CASSQDIYGYTF.

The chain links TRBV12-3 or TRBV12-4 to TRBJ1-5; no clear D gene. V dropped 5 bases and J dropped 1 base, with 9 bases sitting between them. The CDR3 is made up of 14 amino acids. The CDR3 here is CASSTRASNQPQHF. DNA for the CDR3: TGTGCCAGCAGTACCAGAGCGAGCAATCAGCCCCAGCATTTT.

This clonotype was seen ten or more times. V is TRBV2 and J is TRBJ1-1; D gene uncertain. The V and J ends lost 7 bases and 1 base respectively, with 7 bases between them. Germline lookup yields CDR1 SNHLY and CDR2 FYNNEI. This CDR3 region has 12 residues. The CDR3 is CASTEENTEAFF. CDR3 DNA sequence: TGTGCCAGCACAGAAGAGAACACTGAAGCTTTCTTT.

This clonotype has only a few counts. CDR3 DNA: TGCAGTGCCCCGACAGGGGTTTCCTACGAGCAGTACTTC. It specifies CSAPTGVSYEQYF. The chain employs TRBV20-1 and TRBJ2-7; 8 nucleotides align to TRBD1. The CDR3 loop spans 13 amino acids. In germline, CDR1 is DFQATT, CDR2 SNEGSKA (reference sequence). Germline trimming cut 6 bases from V and 1 base from J; bases unmatched to any gene: 5.

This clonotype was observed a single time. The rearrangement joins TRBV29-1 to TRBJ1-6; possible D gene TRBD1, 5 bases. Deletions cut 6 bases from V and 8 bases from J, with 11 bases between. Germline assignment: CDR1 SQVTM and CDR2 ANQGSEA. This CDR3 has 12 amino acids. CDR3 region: CSVGQGHSPLHF. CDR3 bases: TGCAGCGTCGGGCAGGGCCATTCACCCCTCCACTTT. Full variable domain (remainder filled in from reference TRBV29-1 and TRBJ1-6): SAVISQKPSRDICQRGTSLTIQCQVDSQVTMMFWYRQQPGQSLTLIATANQGSEATYESGFVIDKFPISRPNLTFSTLTVSNMSPEDSSIYLCSVGQGHSPLHFGNGTRLTVT.

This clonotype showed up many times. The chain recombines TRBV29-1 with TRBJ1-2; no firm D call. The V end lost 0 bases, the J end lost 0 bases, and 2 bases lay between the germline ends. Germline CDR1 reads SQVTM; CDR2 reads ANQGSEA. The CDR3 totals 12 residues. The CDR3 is CSVEEANYGYTF. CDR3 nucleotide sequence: TGCAGCGTTGAAGAAGCTAACTATGGCTACACCTTC.

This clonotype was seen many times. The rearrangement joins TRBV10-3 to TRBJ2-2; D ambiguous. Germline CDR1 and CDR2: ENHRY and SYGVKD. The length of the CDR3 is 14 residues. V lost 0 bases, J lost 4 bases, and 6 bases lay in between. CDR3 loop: CAISESGTTGELFF. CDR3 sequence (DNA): TGTGCCATCAGTGAGTCTGGTACCACCGGGGAGCTGTTTTTT.

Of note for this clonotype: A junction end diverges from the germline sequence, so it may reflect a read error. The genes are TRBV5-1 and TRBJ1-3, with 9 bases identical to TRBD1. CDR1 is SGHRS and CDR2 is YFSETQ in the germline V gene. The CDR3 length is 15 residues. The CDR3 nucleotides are TGCGCCGGCAGCTCGGACAGGGGCACTGGAAACACCATATATTTT. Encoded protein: CAGSSDRGTGNTIYF. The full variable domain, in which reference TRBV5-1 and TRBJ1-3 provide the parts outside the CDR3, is KAGVTQTPRYLIKTRGQQVTLSCSPISGHRSVSWYQQTPGQGLQFLFEYFSETQRNKGNFPGRFSGRQFSNSRSEMNVSTLELGDSALYLCAGSSDRGTGNTIYFGEGSWLTVV.

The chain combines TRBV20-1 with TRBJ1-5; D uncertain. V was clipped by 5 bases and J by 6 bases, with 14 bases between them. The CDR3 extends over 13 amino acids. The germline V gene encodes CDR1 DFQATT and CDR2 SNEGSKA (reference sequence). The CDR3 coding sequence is TGCAGTGCTGTTGAGGGTTTGGCTCAGCCCCAGCATTTT. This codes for CSAVEGLAQPQHF.

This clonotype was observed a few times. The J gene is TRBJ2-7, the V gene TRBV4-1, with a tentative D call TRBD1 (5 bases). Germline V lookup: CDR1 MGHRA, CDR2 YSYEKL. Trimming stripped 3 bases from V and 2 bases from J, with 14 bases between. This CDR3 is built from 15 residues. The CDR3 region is CASSHLMDKTYEQYF. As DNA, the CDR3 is TGCGCCAGCAGCCACCTCATGGACAAAACCTACGAGCAGTACTTC.

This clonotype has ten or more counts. CDR3 sequence: CASSERGSASYEQYF. As DNA, the CDR3 is TGTGCCAGCAGCGAACGGGGGTCGGCCTCCTACGAGCAGTACTTC. V and J are TRBV2 and TRBJ2-7; D is possibly TRBD2 (6 bases). Trimming pared 6 bases from V and 0 bases from J, leaving 15 bases between. Germline V lookup: CDR1 SNHLY, CDR2 FYNNEI. This CDR3 has 15 residues.

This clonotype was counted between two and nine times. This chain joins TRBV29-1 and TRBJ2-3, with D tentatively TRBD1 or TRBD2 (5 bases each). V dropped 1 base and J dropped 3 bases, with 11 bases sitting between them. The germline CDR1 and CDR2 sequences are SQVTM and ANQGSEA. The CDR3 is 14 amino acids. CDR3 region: CSVEAGRTTDTQYF. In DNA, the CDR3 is TGCAGCGTTGAAGCGGGACGGACAACAGATACGCAGTATTTT.

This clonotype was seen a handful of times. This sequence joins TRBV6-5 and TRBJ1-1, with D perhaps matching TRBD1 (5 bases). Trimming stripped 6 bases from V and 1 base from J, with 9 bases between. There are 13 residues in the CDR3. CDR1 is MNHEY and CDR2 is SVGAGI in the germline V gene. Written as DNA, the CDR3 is TGTGCCAGCAGGCCACAGGCGAACACTGAAGCTTTCTTT. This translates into CASRPQANTEAFF.

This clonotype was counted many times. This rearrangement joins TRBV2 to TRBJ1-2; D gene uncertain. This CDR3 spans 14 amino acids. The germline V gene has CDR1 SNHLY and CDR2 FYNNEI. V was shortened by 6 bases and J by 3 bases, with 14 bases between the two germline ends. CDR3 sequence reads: CASREREFDYGYTF. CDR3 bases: TGTGCCAGCAGGGAACGGGAATTTGACTATGGCTACACCTTC.

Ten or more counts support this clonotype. The CDR3 is CASSLDSGTTEKLFF. The CDR3 DNA reads as TGTGCCAGCAGCTTGGATTCCGGGACTACCGAAAAACTGTTTTTT. The rearrangement joins TRBV7-9 to TRBJ1-4; D is perhaps TRBD1 (5 bases). The CDR3 has 15 residues. The germline V gene encodes CDR1 SEHNR and CDR2 FQNEAQ (reference sequence). Deletions cut 3 bases from V and 8 bases from J, with 16 bases between.

The DNA of the CDR3 is TGCAGTGCCCGTGGGGGCAGTCAGCCCCAGCATTTT. It specifies CSARGGSQPQHF. The chain is built from TRBV20-1 and TRBJ1-5; D is possibly TRBD1 (6 bases). Deletions cut 6 bases from V and 6 bases from J, with 12 bases between. The CDR3 totals 12 residues. Germline V gives CDR1 DFQATT, CDR2 SNEGSKA (reference sequence).

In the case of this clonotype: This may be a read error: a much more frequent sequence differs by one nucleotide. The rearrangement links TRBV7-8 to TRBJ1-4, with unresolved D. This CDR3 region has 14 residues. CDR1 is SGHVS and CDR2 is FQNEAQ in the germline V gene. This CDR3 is CASSSGEWGEKLVF. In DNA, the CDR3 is TGTGCCAGCAGCTCCGGAGAATGGGGTGAAAAACTGGTTTTT.

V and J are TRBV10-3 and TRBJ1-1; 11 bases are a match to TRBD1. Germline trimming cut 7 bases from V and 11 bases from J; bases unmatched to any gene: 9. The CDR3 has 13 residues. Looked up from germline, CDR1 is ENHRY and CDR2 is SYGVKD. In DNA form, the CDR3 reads TGTGCCATCATAGGACAGGGGGCAGAGGAGGCTTTCTTT. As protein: CAIIGQGAEEAFF.

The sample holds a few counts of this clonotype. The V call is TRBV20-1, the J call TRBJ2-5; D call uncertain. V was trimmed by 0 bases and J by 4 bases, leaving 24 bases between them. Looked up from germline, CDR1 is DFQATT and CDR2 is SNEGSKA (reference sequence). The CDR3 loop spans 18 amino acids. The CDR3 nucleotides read TGCAGTGCTAGAGATACTCGCCGCGACCTCCGGTTCGGAGAGACCCAGTACTTC. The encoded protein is CSARDTRRDLRFGETQYF.

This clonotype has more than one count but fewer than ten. The CDR3 spells CASRNAGNQPQHF. CDR3 DNA sequence: TGTGCCAGCAGGAACGCAGGGAATCAGCCCCAGCATTTT. This chain connects TRBV12-3 or TRBV12-4 to TRBJ1-5; possible D gene TRBD1, 5 bases. The CDR3 has 13 amino acids. Trimming removed 6 bases from V and 4 bases from J, with 10 bases in between.